These 7 T cell receptor beta chains originate from one sample sequenced in a study of T-cell reconstitution after alpha-beta-depleted transplantation in children. The authors prepared the TCRbeta library with unique molecular identifiers. Using its own MiXCR run on the PCR reads, TCRdb lists one record per CDR3 protein. The table lists 700,000 to 850,000 distinct CDR3 sequences, 16% of them singletons, with roughly 5% in the top ten. Sequences were derived from PBMCs, mostly from graft donor cells, sampled 360 days after TCRalphabeta/CD19-depleted stem cell transplant. These receptors were collected from a male patient younger than 18 who had a stem cell transplant for acute lymphoblastic leukemia, so the T cells may come from the graft donor.

V is TRBV15 and J is TRBJ2-1; no clear D. Germline V CDR1 and CDR2: LNHNV, YYDKDF (reference sequence). The length of the CDR3 is 12 residues. Trimming stripped 1 base from V and 6 bases from J, with 4 bases between. The chain's CDR3 is CATSRASNEQFF. The CDR3 DNA reads TGTGCCACCAGCAGAGCCTCCAATGAGCAGTTCTTC.

There are many counts of this clonotype. The chain couples TRBV7-6 to TRBJ2-3; 11 nucleotides match TRBD1. This CDR3 region has 16 residues. J lost 3 bases, V lost 5 bases, and 7 bases had no gene match. The germline gives CDR1 SGHVS, CDR2 FNYEAQ. The CDR3 sequence: CASSDLGDRGTDTQYF. Written as DNA, the CDR3 is TGTGCCAGCAGCGACTTGGGGGACAGGGGGACAGATACGCAGTATTTT.

V and J are TRBV19 and TRBJ1-2; D unresolved. Germline assignment: CDR1 LNHDA and CDR2 SQIVND (reference sequence). The CDR3 totals 13 residues. Trimming stripped 6 bases from V and 3 bases from J, with 11 bases between. The CDR3 sequence is CASRTDTDYGYTF. The CDR3 DNA reads as TGTGCCAGTAGGACCGACACTGACTATGGCTACACCTTC.

This clonotype appeared a few times. The rearrangement links TRBV4-1 to TRBJ1-2, with TRBD1 identical over 9 bases. Looked up from germline, CDR1 is MGHRA and CDR2 is YSYEKL. This CDR3 contains 18 residues. V shed 1 base and J 4 bases; nucleotides not matched to a gene: 13. This CDR3 reads CASSQVGFPDRGSYGYTF. CDR3 coding DNA: TGCGCCAGCAGCCAAGTTGGCTTCCCAGACAGGGGGAGCTATGGCTACACCTTC.

The V call is TRBV7-3, the J call TRBJ2-2; D may be TRBD1 or TRBD2 (6 bases each). Germline CDR1 and CDR2: SGHTA and FQGTGA. Trimming removed 5 bases at V and 10 bases at J, with 17 bases between. The CDR3 is 14 residues long. DNA of the CDR3: TGTGCCAGCAGCCCCTCGGGGTGGGGGGCGGAGCTGTTTTTT. It specifies CASSPSGWGAELFF.

This clonotype was recorded a few times. The chain couples TRBV5-1 to TRBJ1-2; D remains ambiguous. The CDR3 spans 14 residues. The germline CDR1 and CDR2 sequences are SGHRS and YFSETQ. V lost 0 bases, J lost 0 bases, and 6 bases lay in between. The CDR3 region has the DNA TGCGCCAGCAGCTTGGAGCAGACTAACTATGGCTACACCTTC. Translated, it gives CASSLEQTNYGYTF.

The CDR3 here is CASSHDIRVVATNEQFF. The DNA of the CDR3 is TGCGCCAGCAGCCATGATATACGCGTGGTGGCCACCAATGAGCAGTTCTTC. V usage is TRBV4-1 and J usage is TRBJ2-1; D gene unclear. This CDR3 spans 17 amino acids. The V end was cut by 3 bases, the J end by 6 bases, with 21 bases between. Germline V lookup: CDR1 MGHRA, CDR2 YSYEKL.